This TCR beta chain was sequenced for a study of blood T cell repertoires in COVID-19. In the study overall: The cDNA or gDNA used as material had been derived from T cells, B-cell-depleted T cells, or PBMCs.

Germline V gene lookup returns CDR1 MNHNY and CDR2 SVGAGI (reference sequence). CDR3 length: 15 amino acids. The J segment lost 3 bases and the V segment lost 5 bases, leaving 6 bases of the junction unmatched. Some clones are missing from TCRdb's copy, which holds only in-frame ones; the method was immunoSEQ multiplex PCR. In the table there are 98,000 or so clones, 70% to 90% of which are singletons. The chain is built from TRBV6-6 and TRBJ2-3, with 9 bases identical to TRBD1. The TCR was taken from a human donor in a cohort sampled during active COVID-19. The sequenced sample was peripheral blood. CDR3 bases: TGTGCCAGCAGTCCTCCGGACAGGGGAACAGATACGCAGTATTTT. Protein product: CASSPPDRGTDTQYF.